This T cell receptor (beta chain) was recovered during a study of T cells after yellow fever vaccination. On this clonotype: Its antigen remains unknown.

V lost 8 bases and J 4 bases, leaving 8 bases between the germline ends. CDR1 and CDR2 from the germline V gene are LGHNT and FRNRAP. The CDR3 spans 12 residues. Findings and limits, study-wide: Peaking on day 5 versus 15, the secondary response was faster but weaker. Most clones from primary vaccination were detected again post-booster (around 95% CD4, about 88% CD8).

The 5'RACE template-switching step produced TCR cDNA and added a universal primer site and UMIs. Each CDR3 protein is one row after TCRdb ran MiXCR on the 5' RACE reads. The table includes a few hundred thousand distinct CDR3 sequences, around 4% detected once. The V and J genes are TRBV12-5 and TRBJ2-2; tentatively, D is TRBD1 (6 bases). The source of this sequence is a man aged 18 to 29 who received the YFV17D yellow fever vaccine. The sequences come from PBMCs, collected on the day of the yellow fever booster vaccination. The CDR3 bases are TGTGCTAGTCAGGACAGCACCGGGGAGCTGTTTTTT. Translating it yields CASQDSTGELFF. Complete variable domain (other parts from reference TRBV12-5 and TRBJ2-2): DARVTQTPRHKVTEMGQEVTMRCQPILGHNTVFWYRQTMMQGLELLAYFRNRAPLDDSGMPKDRFSAEMPDATLATLKIQPSEPRDSAVYFCASQDSTGELFFGEGSRLTVL.